Listed below are T cell receptor beta chains from one sample, sequenced in a study of T cell repertoires in cytomegalovirus infection. These receptors have no identified antigens. TCRdb redid the calling of the reads with MiXCR, one entry per CDR3 protein. Here the sample spans a few hundred thousand distinct CDR3 sequences, roughly 43% being singletons. The material sequenced was cultured PBMCs, taken from culture after CMV antigen stimulation. These receptors all stem from a human donor in good health (CMV status not recorded). Some clones in this sample may be carry-over from other donors' samples. The CDR3 runs from the conserved cysteine through the conserved F or W. The D gene is left open where the match is weak. For some rows the clone size is stated as once, few or many, or as a class when expanded; others skip it.

J: TRBJ2-1; V: TRBV7-2; D: TRBD2; size: NA; DNA: TGTGCCAGCAGCTTAGCGGTTACTAGCGGGGCCTACAATGAGCAGTTCTTC; CDR3: CASSLAVTSGAYNEQFF
J: TRBJ2-3; V: TRBV6-2/TRBV6-3; D: NA; size: few; DNA: TGTGCCAGCAGTTACTCGATGCGCGGTCCAAGCACAGATACGCAGTATTTT; CDR3: CASSYSMRGPSTDTQYF
J: TRBJ2-1; V: TRBV11-2; D: TRBD2; size: NA; DNA: TGTGCCAGCAGCTTAGATAGCCTAGCGGGGGGGGTATACAATGAGCAGTTCTTC; CDR3: CASSLDSLAGGVYNEQFF
J: TRBJ2-5; V: TRBV6-1; D: NA; size: NA; DNA: TGTGCCAGTACACGGCTGGGGGGGACCCAGTACTTC; CDR3: CASTRLGGTQYF
J: TRBJ1-5; V: TRBV7-8; D: TRBD1; size: few; DNA: TGTGCCAGCAGCTTACTTTACTCGGAGGACAGGTTCCAGCATTTT; CDR3: CASSLLYSEDRFQHF
J: TRBJ2-7; V: TRBV20-1; D: TRBD2; size: NA; DNA: TGCAGTGCTAGAGGTCCGACTAGCGGTGCGCGCGAGCAGTACTTC; CDR3: CSARGPTSGAREQYF
J: TRBJ2-1; V: TRBV12-3/TRBV12-4; D: NA; size: NA; DNA: TGTGCCAGCAGTTCATACAGGGCCTGGGGGAATGAGCAGTTCTTC; CDR3: CASSSYRAWGNEQFF
J: TRBJ1-4; V: TRBV15; D: TRBD1; size: few; DNA: TGTGCCACCAGCAAGGAGACAGGGGATGAAAAACTGTTTTTT; CDR3: CATSKETGDEKLFF
J: TRBJ2-7; V: TRBV19; D: TRBD1; size: NA; DNA: TGTGCCAGTAGTACGGACAGGCGGAACGAGCAGTACTTC; CDR3: CASSTDRRNEQYF
J: TRBJ2-3; V: TRBV2; D: NA; size: few; DNA: TGTGCCAGCAGTGATGGGTGGAGATTTTTCACAGATACGCAGTATTTT; CDR3: CASSDGWRFFTDTQYF
J: TRBJ1-6; V: TRBV7-9; D: NA; size: NA; DNA: TGTGCCAGCACCCCCCGGGGGGATGGCAATTCACCCCTCCACTTT; CDR3: CASTPRGDGNSPLHF
J: TRBJ2-3; V: TRBV20-1; D: TRBD2; size: once; DNA: TGCAGTGCTAGCACTAGCGGCACAGATACGCAGTATTTT; CDR3: CSASTSGTDTQYF
J: TRBJ2-7; V: TRBV12-3/TRBV12-4; D: TRBD2; size: NA; DNA: TGTGCCAGCAGTCGGCGAACTAGCGGGAAGTACGAGCAGTACTTC; CDR3: CASSRRTSGKYEQYF
J: TRBJ1-5; V: TRBV24-1; D: NA; size: NA; DNA: TGTGCCACCAGTGAGTCCCACAGGAGCAATCAGCCCCAGCATTTT; CDR3: CATSESHRSNQPQHF
J: TRBJ2-2; V: TRBV20-1; D: NA; size: NA; DNA: TGCAGTGCCCGGAGAGACACAGGGACCGGGGAGCTGTTTTTT; CDR3: CSARRDTGTGELFF
J: TRBJ2-7; V: TRBV6-6; D: NA; size: NA; DNA: TGTGCCAGCAGCCCCGGGGTAGCGGTCGCCTACGAGCAGTACTTC; CDR3: CASSPGVAVAYEQYF
J: TRBJ1-5; V: TRBV6-5; D: NA; size: NA; DNA: TGTGCCAGCAGTTACGCCCGGAATCAGCCCCAGCATTTT; CDR3: CASSYARNQPQHF
J: TRBJ2-7; V: TRBV6-2/TRBV6-3; D: NA; size: NA; DNA: TGTGCCAGCAGTTACGGGGGCAGGGGCTACGAGCAGTACTTC; CDR3: CASSYGGRGYEQYF
J: TRBJ1-1; V: TRBV19; D: NA; size: NA; DNA: TGTGCCAGTAGTCCCCTACAGGATTTGAACACTGAAGCTTTCTTT; CDR3: CASSPLQDLNTEAFF
J: TRBJ2-4; V: TRBV28; D: TRBD1; size: once; DNA: TGTGCCAGCAGTTCGACCCGACAGGGTGGCCCCAAAAACATTCAGTACTTC; CDR3: CASSSTRQGGPKNIQYF
J: TRBJ2-3; V: TRBV7-2; D: NA; size: many; DNA: TGTGCCAGCAGCTTAGGTCTCAGCACAGATACGCAGTATTTT; CDR3: CASSLGLSTDTQYF
J: TRBJ2-2; V: TRBV11-2; D: NA; size: few; DNA: TGTGCCAGCAGCGCCAGACGAGGGGGGGGCGACACCGGGGAGCTGTTTTTT; CDR3: CASSARRGGGDTGELFF
J: TRBJ2-2; V: TRBV6-1; D: NA; size: NA; DNA: TGTGCCAGCAGTCTAAGAGCCCCGAGGGCCGGGGAGCTGTTTTTT; CDR3: CASSLRAPRAGELFF
J: TRBJ2-3; V: TRBV20-1; D: TRBD2; size: NA; DNA: TGCAGTGCTAGTGGTTTGCGGCTAGCGGGCCAACCGGACACAGATACGCAGTATTTT; CDR3: CSASGLRLAGQPDTDTQYF